The 12 T cell receptor beta chains in this list originate from one sample, sequenced in a study of T cell responses to AZD1222 COVID-19 vaccine. Clones were read by immunoSEQ multiplex PCR, and TCRdb kept only the in-frame ones, dropping some. The table includes about 180,000 clones, 80% to 95% detected once. The sequencing used peripheral blood, collected 28 days after the second AZD1222 dose. These receptors were collected from an adult who received the AZD1222 COVID-19 vaccine.

J is TRBJ1-1 and V is TRBV4-3; no firm D call. Trimming took 0 bases from V and 6 from J, leaving 8 bases between them. CDR1 LGHNA and CDR2 YSLEER come from the germline V gene. This CDR3 has 13 residues. The CDR3 protein is CASSQDFGPEAFF. The CDR3 region has the DNA TGCGCCAGCAGCCAAGATTTCGGACCTGAAGCTTTCTTT.

Only a few counts were recorded for this clone. The chain combines TRBV19 with TRBJ2-2, with unresolved D. Germline values: CDR1 LNHDA, CDR2 SQIVND (reference sequence). V lost 6 bases to trimming and J lost 3 bases, with 17 bases between them. This CDR3 has 16 amino acids. DNA of the CDR3: TGTGCCAGTAGCCTGCCGACACGAAGATACACCGGGGAGCTGTTTTTT. Encoded protein: CASSLPTRRYTGELFF.

The chain recombines TRBV6-5 with TRBJ1-3; 9 bases fit TRBD1. CDR3 length: 14 amino acids. Germline-derived CDR1 and CDR2 are MNHEY and SVGAGI. J gave up 2 bases and V 6 bases, and 2 bases lay outside the gene matches. CDR3 DNA: TGTGCCAGCAGACAGGGGGCCGCTGGAAACACCATATATTTT. Encoded protein: CASRQGAAGNTIYF.

The gene calls are TRBV7-2 and TRBJ1-3; D ambiguous. The germline V gene has CDR1 SGHTA and CDR2 FQGNSA. The CDR3 totals 15 residues. Trimming took off 1 base at V and 0 bases at J, with 7 bases between the two ends. The DNA of the CDR3 is TGTGCCAGCAGCTTAGGGAGATTCTCTGGAAACACCATATATTTT. Translating it yields CASSLGRFSGNTIYF.

The chain recombines TRBV10-1 with TRBJ2-1; D is unclear. The CDR3 covers 15 residues. CDR1 WNHNN and CDR2 SYGVQD come from the germline V gene (reference sequence). V gave up 2 bases and J gave up 0 bases, with 8 bases separating them. This CDR3 reads CASSETTNSYNEQFF. The CDR3 coding sequence is TGCGCCAGCAGTGAGACTACAAACTCCTACAATGAGCAGTTCTTC.

This clone was seen once. The gene calls are TRBV4-3 and TRBJ1-1; 7 bases line up with TRBD1. In germline, CDR1 is LGHNA, CDR2 YSLEER. This CDR3 has 13 residues. With 7 bases clipped from V and 3 bases from J, the junction kept 5 bases outside the gene matches. The CDR3 sequence is CASKGTDYTEAFF. DNA of the CDR3: TGCGCCAGCAAGGGGACAGATTACACTGAAGCTTTCTTT.

The J gene is TRBJ2-1, the V gene TRBV5-4; TRBD2 agrees at 10 bases. Germline CDR1 reads SGHNT; CDR2 reads YYREEE (reference sequence). The CDR3 totals 15 residues. The J segment lost 7 bases and the V segment lost 1 base, leaving 5 bases of the junction unmatched. The CDR3 region is CASSLQAGGRNEQFF. In DNA, the CDR3 is TGTGCCAGCAGCTTGCAAGCGGGGGGGCGAAATGAGCAGTTCTTC.

The chain links TRBV27 to TRBJ2-2; D may correspond to TRBD1 or TRBD2 (5 bases each). The CDR3 loop spans 13 amino acids. CDR1 is MNHEY, CDR2 SMNVEV, per germline (reference sequence). Trimming removed 7 bases from V and 1 base from J, with 7 bases in between. Here the CDR3 DNA reads TGTGCCAGCAAGGGGAGGAACACCGGGGAGCTGTTTTTT. Translated, it gives CASKGRNTGELFF.

The gene calls are TRBV5-1 and TRBJ2-6, with unresolved D. This CDR3 region has 15 residues. Germline CDR1 reads SGHRS; CDR2 reads YFSETQ. Trimming took 0 bases from V and 4 from J, leaving 8 bases between them. CDR3 residues: CASSLAGTGANVLTF. The CDR3 bases are TGCGCCAGCAGCTTGGCTGGTACCGGGGCCAACGTCCTGACTTTC.

Only one count was recorded for this clone. V gene TRBV7-2 combines with J gene TRBJ2-5, with 8 bases fitting TRBD2. The CDR3 totals 18 residues. The junction had 10 bases not matched to a gene; V was cut back by 1 base and J by 0 bases. CDR1 and CDR2 from the germline V gene are SGHTA and FQGNSA. CDR3 protein: CASSLGAGGFGYQETQYF. The CDR3 DNA reads TGTGCCAGCAGCTTAGGCGCGGGGGGCTTCGGGTACCAAGAGACCCAGTACTTC. The variable domain in full, completed from reference TRBV7-2 and TRBJ2-5, reads GAGVSQSPSNKVTEKGKDVELRCDPISGHTALYWYRQSLGQGLEFLIYFQGNSAPDKSGLPSDRFSAERTGGSVSTLTIQRTQQEDSAVYLCASSLGAGGFGYQETQYFGPGTRLLVL.

The chain is built from TRBV3-1 (or the pseudogene TRBV3-2) and TRBJ1-1; D uncertain. Between the trimmed V and J ends, which lost 1 base and 9 bases, there was a span of 6 bases. The CDR3 is made up of 11 amino acids. Germline loops: CDR1 LGHDT, CDR2 YNNKEL (reference sequence). CDR3 DNA: TGTGCCAGCAGCCAAGGGGCAAAAGCTTTCTTT. It translates to CASSQGAKAFF.

V gene TRBV19 combines with J gene TRBJ2-5; no definite D call. CDR3 length: 13 amino acids. V dropped 6 bases and J dropped 5 bases, with 13 bases sitting between them. CDR1 is LNHDA and CDR2 is SQIVND in the germline V gene (reference sequence). CDR3: CASSSLEFETQYF. Written as DNA, the CDR3 is TGTGCCAGTAGCTCTCTAGAGTTTGAGACCCAGTACTTC.